What follows describes a single T cell receptor (beta chain). The antigen is undetermined. The assay was immunoSEQ multiplex PCR, and TCRdb's table has in-frame clones only and misses some. The sample includes approximately 100,000 clones, less than 95% seen only once; the top ten take approximately 1.2%. This CDR3 has 17 amino acids. CDR1 is LNHNV, CDR2 YYDKDF, per germline (reference sequence). Trimming took 4 bases from V and 1 from J, leaving 18 bases between them. The data are from a study of T cell responses to AZD1222 COVID-19 vaccine. Study-level points and caveats: The number of AZD1222 recipients seropositive at baseline was only five to seven. Repertoires were obtained only post-peak T cell response.

The source material was peripheral blood, sampled on day 0 of AZD1222 vaccination. The chain recombines TRBV15 with TRBJ2-3; D not resolved. The clonotype comes from an adult in good health. The CDR3 spells CATSISTMGVGTDTQYF. The DNA for the CDR3 is TGTGCCACCAGCATCTCCACCATGGGTGTAGGCACAGATACGCAGTATTTT.